This is a list of T cell receptor beta chains from one sample in a study of T cell responses to AZD1222 COVID-19 vaccine. The table came from immunoSEQ multiplex PCR; TCRdb's copy has only in-frame clones and leaves some out. The sample includes 90,000 to 120,000 clones, 80% to 95% seen only once; the top ten take approximately 1.2%. Here the sequenced sample was peripheral blood, taken on day 0 of AZD1222 vaccination. These receptors all stem from an adult in good health. The CDR3 runs from the conserved cysteine through the conserved F or W. D genes are given only for firm matches.

v_call,j_call,d_call,cdr3_nt,cdr3_aa
TRBV7-2,TRBJ2-1,TRBD2,TGTGCCAGCAGCGCCCGGACTAGCGCGGACAATGAGCAGTTCTTC,CASSARTSADNEQFF
TRBV27,TRBJ2-7,NA,TGTGCCAGCAGTGCGGGTGCCCCCTACGAGCAGTACTTC,CASSAGAPYEQYF
TRBV4-1,TRBJ2-5,TRBD2,TGCGCCAGCAGCCAAGACCGGAGACTAGCGGGAGTTGAGACCCAGTACTTC,CASSQDRRLAGVETQYF
TRBV5-8,TRBJ2-1,TRBD2,TGTGCCAGCAGCTACCCGACTAGCGGGGGCTACAATGAGCAGTTCTTC,CASSYPTSGGYNEQFF
TRBV6-1,TRBJ1-5,NA,TGTGCCAGCAGTGTCGGACGGACTAAAATTTATGAGTATAGCAATCAGCCCCAGCATTTT,CASSVGRTKIYEYSNQPQHF
TRBV7-9,TRBJ2-5,NA,TGTGCCAGCAGCTTCGCGGGCAGCGGAGAGACCCAGTACTTC,CASSFAGSGETQYF
TRBV4-3,TRBJ2-3,NA,TGCGCCAGCAGCCAGACTCTCAGCGAGGTAGGCACAGATACGCAGTATTTT,CASSQTLSEVGTDTQYF
TRBV28,TRBJ1-5,NA,TGTGCCAGCAGTTTCGGCAGGGGCAATCAGCCCCAGCATTTT,CASSFGRGNQPQHF
TRBV4-3,TRBJ2-4,NA,TGCGCCAGCAGCCAAGATTTGGCAGCCAAAAACATTCAGTACTTC,CASSQDLAAKNIQYF
TRBV7-2,TRBJ2-3,TRBD2,TGTGCCAGCAGCTTTCGGACTAGCGGCACAGATACGCAGTATTTT,CASSFRTSGTDTQYF
TRBV19,TRBJ2-7,NA,TGTGCCAGTAGCCTGACAGGATACTACGAGCAGTACTTC,CASSLTGYYEQYF
TRBV7-9,TRBJ1-2,TRBD1,TGTGCCAGCAGCGGAGGGACAGGGGGCGACTATGGCTACACCTTC,CASSGGTGGDYGYTF
TRBV6-1,TRBJ1-5,NA,TGTGCCAGCAGTGAATCCCTGGTAAGGGGTAATCAGCCCCAGCATTTT,CASSESLVRGNQPQHF
TRBV6-5,TRBJ2-2,TRBD2,TGTGCCAGCAGGACTAGCGGGAGGACCGGGGAGCTGTTTTTT,CASRTSGRTGELFF
TRBV10-3,TRBJ1-1,NA,TGTGCCATCAGTGGACAGGTAATGAGCACTGAAGCTTTCTTT,CAISGQVMSTEAFF
TRBV28,TRBJ1-2,NA,TGTGCCAGCAGTCTCCGGCGTGTCGGCTACACCTTC,CASSLRRVGYTF
TRBV28,TRBJ2-2,NA,TGTGCCAGCAGTTCGCTAGGCAGGGTTAACGCCGGGGAGCTGTTTTTT,CASSSLGRVNAGELFF
TRBV19,TRBJ1-5,NA,TGTGCCAGTAGTATACCCCCCTATAGGCCCCAGCATTTT,CASSIPPYRPQHF
TRBV24-1,TRBJ2-2,NA,TGTGCCACCAGTGGCAGAACGAACACCGGGGAGCTGTTTTTT,CATSGRTNTGELFF
TRBV5-1,TRBJ1-2,NA,TGCGCCAGCAGCTTGGCTCGGGACTCCGGCTATGGCTACACCTTC,CASSLARDSGYGYTF
TRBV4-3,TRBJ1-2,NA,TGCGCCAGCAGCCCCGGCCAGAGCTATGGCTACACCTTC,CASSPGQSYGYTF
TRBV10-3,TRBJ1-4,NA,TGTGCCATCAGTGAGTCTGGAAGATCTAATGAAAAACTGTTTTTT,CAISESGRSNEKLFF
TRBV12-5,TRBJ1-1,NA,TGTGCTAGTGTACCTCTACAGGGTGAAGCTTTCTTT,CASVPLQGEAFF
TRBV3-1/TRBV3-2,TRBJ1-2,TRBD1,TGTGCCAGCAGGCCGGGACAGGGGAAGAGTGGCTACACCTTC,CASRPGQGKSGYTF
TRBV5-1,TRBJ2-7,TRBD1,TGCGCCAGCAGCCCGGAAGGACAGGGACCCTACGAGCAGTACTTC,CASSPEGQGPYEQYF